These T cell receptor beta chains were read from a single sample in a study of blood T cell repertoires in COVID-19. Profiling relied on immunoSEQ multiplex PCR, and the TCRdb table lists in-frame clones only, not all of them. The data show 250,000 to 350,000 clones, approximately 83% seen once. Sequenced input: PBMCs or T cells enriched from blood (not recorded which). Receptor source: a woman in her thirties who had recovered from COVID-19. Both conserved end residues are part of each CDR3. The D gene is left open where the match is weak. The listing skips clone size in some rows; elsewhere it reads once, few, many or a size class.

j_gene | d_gene | abundance | v_gene | CDR3nt | CDR3aa
TRBJ2-5 | - | - | TRBV18 | TGTGCCAGCTCCGCCACAGGGCTGGGGGAGACCCAGTACTTC | CASSATGLGETQYF
TRBJ2-7 | TRBD1 | - | TRBV13 | TGTGCCAGCAGCTCCCGGGACAGGGGGCCCTACGAGCAGTACTTC | CASSSRDRGPYEQYF
TRBJ2-3 | TRBD2 | - | TRBV5-6 | TGTGCCAGCACAATCTCAGCGGGAGGGTACACAGATACGCAGTATTTT | CASTISAGGYTDTQYF
TRBJ1-5 | - | - | TRBV19 | TGTGCCAGTAGTATAGATCGGGCGGGGTCAGGTCAGCCCCAGCATTTT | CASSIDRAGSGQPQHF
TRBJ2-1 | - | - | TRBV7-2 | TGTGCCAGCAGCCTAACCGGAGGTAGCCACAATGAGCAGTTCTTC | CASSLTGGSHNEQFF
TRBJ2-7 | - | - | TRBV27 | TGTGCCAGCAGTGGCCGGGACACCCTCTACGAGCAGTACTTC | CASSGRDTLYEQYF
TRBJ1-5 | - | - | TRBV7-6 | TGTGCCAGCAGCTTAGCCGCTCCGCCACTTAATCAGCCCCAGCATTTT | CASSLAAPPLNQPQHF
TRBJ2-5 | - | - | TRBV21-1 | TGTGCCAGCAATAAGACAGGGCAAGAGACCCAGTACTTC | CASNKTGQETQYF
TRBJ2-5 | - | - | TRBV2 | TGTGCCAGCAGTGATGTCGAGGAATTGGAGACCCAGTACTTC | CASSDVEELETQYF
TRBJ2-7 | - | - | TRBV5-1 | TGCGCCAGCAGTATGGAGTCCCGAGGGTCCGAGCAGTACTTC | CASSMESRGSEQYF
TRBJ1-1 | TRBD1 | - | TRBV14 | TGTGCCAGCAGCCAAGTTCCCCGGGACAGAAATTTTTCAAACACTGAAGCTTTCTTT | CASSQVPRDRNFSNTEAFF
TRBJ1-3 | - | - | TRBV28 | TGTGCCAGCAGTGCCCCAGGGATGTGGGGCGGAAACACCATATATTTT | CASSAPGMWGGNTIYF
TRBJ1-2 | TRBD1 | - | TRBV9 | TGTGCCAGCAGCGAATTCCAGGGGGCTCCCGGAAAGGGCTACACCTTC | CASSEFQGAPGKGYTF
TRBJ1-6 | - | few | TRBV6-1 | TGTGCCAGCAGTGAGAGGGAAGAGGGTTCACCCCTCCACTTT | CASSEREEGSPLHF
TRBJ1-1 | TRBD1 | - | TRBV19 | TGTGCCAGTTGGGCCGGGACAGGGTTTATTGAAGCTTTCTTT | CASWAGTGFIEAFF
TRBJ2-1 | - | few | TRBV4-2 | TGTGCCAGCAGCCAAGAAGGGGAGGTGAATGAGCAGTTCTTC | CASSQEGEVNEQFF
TRBJ2-5 | TRBD2 | - | TRBV24-1 | TGTGCCACCAGTGATTTTGTCGGGGGGTCCCAAGAGACCCAGTACTTC | CATSDFVGGSQETQYF
TRBJ1-3 | - | - | TRBV5-6 | TGTGCCAGCAGCTTGGGGCGGTCGGGCTCTGGAAACACCATATATTTT | CASSLGRSGSGNTIYF
TRBJ2-4 | - | - | TRBV2 | TGTGCCAGCAGTGGGGAGTTTCTAGCCAAAAACATTCAGTACTTC | CASSGEFLAKNIQYF
TRBJ1-1 | TRBD1 | - | TRBV24-1 | TGTGCCACCAAGAAGACAGGGACGACTGAAGCTTTCTTT | CATKKTGTTEAFF
TRBJ1-1 | - | - | TRBV19 | TGTGCCAGTAGGGAAGACAGGAACCAGATGAACACTGAAGCTTTCTTT | CASREDRNQMNTEAFF
TRBJ2-5 | - | - | TRBV28 | TGTGCCAGCAGTTCCCCGGCAGGGGCGAGGGAGACCCAGTACTTC | CASSSPAGARETQYF
TRBJ1-1 | - | few | TRBV19 | TGTGCCAGTATGGGATTTTGGGGCAGGGACACTGAAGCTTTCTTT | CASMGFWGRDTEAFF
TRBJ1-3 | - | - | TRBV18 | TGTGCCAGCTCACCGCCGGACTCCGTCTATTTCTCTGGAAACACCATATATTTT | CASSPPDSVYFSGNTIYF
TRBJ1-3 | - | few | TRBV9 | TGTGCCAGCAGCGTAGGGGCTTACTCTGGAAACACCATATATTTT | CASSVGAYSGNTIYF
TRBJ1-1 | TRBD1 | - | TRBV3-1/TRBV3-2 | TGTGCCAGCAGCCCAGCAGGGGGCGCTTGGGGAGGCTACATTAGGGACACTGAAGCTTTCTTT | CASSPAGGAWGGYIRDTEAFF
TRBJ2-7 | - | - | TRBV27 | TGTGCCAGCAGAACCGCCCCGCGGGGCTCCTACGAGCAGTACTTC | CASRTAPRGSYEQYF
TRBJ1-1 | TRBD1 | - | TRBV9 | TGTGCCAGCAGCGTAGGGCAGGGGGCTATCGGGGATGAAGCTTTCTTT | CASSVGQGAIGDEAFF
TRBJ2-1 | - | - | TRBV7-2 | TGTGCCAGCAGCTTAGCGGGAAGGGGGAGTTCCTACAATGAGCAGTTCTTC | CASSLAGRGSSYNEQFF
TRBJ1-4 | - | - | TRBV15 | TGTGCCACCAGCAGCGGGACACTTGAAAAACTGTTTTTT | CATSSGTLEKLFF
TRBJ2-2 | TRBD1 | - | TRBV10-3 | TGTGCCATCAGAAGGACAGGGGACACCGGGGAGCTGTTTTTT | CAIRRTGDTGELFF
TRBJ2-5 | - | - | TRBV5-5 | TGTGCCAGCAGTTTCCTCCTTGAGGCCCAAGAGACCCAGTACTTC | CASSFLLEAQETQYF
TRBJ1-3 | TRBD1 | - | TRBV18 | TGTGCCAGCTCACCACCGAGGGGGCGAGGTTCCGGAAACACCATATATTTT | CASSPPRGRGSGNTIYF
TRBJ1-5 | TRBD1 | - | TRBV28 | TGTGCCAGCAGTTTGAGGACAGGGAGGGGTACCAATCAGCCCCAGCATTTT | CASSLRTGRGTNQPQHF
TRBJ2-5 | TRBD2 | once | TRBV7-6 | TGTGCCAGCAGCTTAGTGGCGGTTCAGTATAGCGGGAGGGAGGAGACCCAGTACTTC | CASSLVAVQYSGREETQYF
TRBJ1-1 | - | - | TRBV6-1 | TGTGCCAGCAGTGAAGCGGGGGCGAAGACTGAAGCTTTCTTT | CASSEAGAKTEAFF
TRBJ2-3 | TRBD1 | - | TRBV3-1/TRBV3-2 | TGTGCCAGCAGCGCACAGGGGTTTTCGGGAGATACGCAGTATTTT | CASSAQGFSGDTQYF
TRBJ2-1 | TRBD2 | few | TRBV7-9 | TGTGCCAGCAGCTTAGTGTGGCGGGAGGGAGGTGAGCAGTTCTTC | CASSLVWREGGEQFF